Included here is one TCR beta chain sequence, with context. The data belong to a study of blood T cell repertoires in COVID-19. Across the study: Researchers got acute and convalescent COVID-19 samples from the United States, Italy and Spain. T cells, B-cell-depleted T cells, or PBMCs provided the cDNA or gDNA that served as material.

Germline CDR1 and CDR2: MGHRA and YSYEKL. V was shortened by 1 base and J by 6 bases, with 15 bases between the two germline ends. This CDR3 contains 16 residues. Authors' methods: From reference gene primer amplification, estimates of nucleated cell counts were derived. The assay was immunoSEQ multiplex PCR, and TCRdb's table has in-frame clones only and misses some. D and trimming come from the DNA, and the V and J calls and clone size come from that table. Of a few hundred thousand clones listed, around 81% are singletons. The genes are TRBV4-1 and TRBJ2-2; D perhaps matches TRBD2 (5 bases). Material: peripheral blood. This TCR was recovered from a woman aged 55-70 years with acute or convalescent COVID-19. CDR3 DNA sequence: TGCGCCAGCAGCCAAGCCCCGACGGGAAGATCCGGGGAGCTGTTTTTT. Translated, it gives CASSQAPTGRSGELFF.